The clone carrying this TCR beta chain was counted only a few times. Its antigen remains unidentified. These data originate in a study of response to subunit inactivated influenza vaccine. Study-level results: There was a suggestion from the authors that each seasonal influenza vaccination recruits few new T cells.

Each CDR3 protein gets one entry after TCRdb re-called the RT-PCR reads with MiXCR. The table includes about 190,000 distinct CDR3 sequences, approximately 14% detected once. Unmatched junction bases numbered 2, after V lost 3 bases and J lost 1 base. The CDR3 is made up of 14 amino acids. The germline gives CDR1 SEHNR, CDR2 FQNEAQ (reference sequence). The source of this sequence is a man aged 45-60 years who received an inactivated influenza vaccine. Source: CD8+ T cells sorted from PBMCs, taken more than 4 days after vaccination. The chain links TRBV7-9 to TRBJ2-5, with 7 bases fitting TRBD2. Here the CDR3 reads CASSLGGIQETQYF. CDR3 in DNA: TGTGCCAGCAGCTTGGGAGGGATCCAAGAGACCCAGTACTTC.